The 20 T cell receptor beta chains in this list originate from one sample, sequenced in a study of blood T cells in healthy people across ages. Next came a second PCR, run for roughly 6 to 11 cycles, which used a sample-barcoded 5' primer along with a J-beta primer mix. Each CDR3 protein gets one entry after TCRdb re-called the 5' RACE reads with MiXCR. The table lists 950,000 to 1,200,000 distinct CDR3 sequences, 30% to 40% of them singletons. The sample taken for sequencing was blood. The receptor set was obtained from a man aged 18 to 29 in good health.

The chain has TRBV7-6 and TRBJ2-2; the match to TRBD1 covers 7 bases. Germline CDR1 and CDR2: SGHVS and FNYEAQ. The CDR3 is made up of 15 amino acids. J gave up 4 bases and V 5 bases, and 7 bases lay outside the gene matches. CDR3: CASSIYRGSTGELFF. As DNA, the CDR3 is TGTGCCAGCAGCATCTACAGGGGATCCACCGGGGAGCTGTTTTTT.

This clonotype was counted only a few times. In nucleotides, the CDR3 is TGTGCTACCCGGGGACATGTCAATCAGCCCCAGCATTTT. Encoded protein: CATRGHVNQPQHF. The J gene is TRBJ1-5, the V gene TRBV6-6; D is perhaps TRBD1 (6 bases). This CDR3 is built from 13 residues. CDR1 and CDR2 from the germline V gene are MNHNY and SVGAGI (reference sequence).

This clonotype occurred a few times. The chain is built from TRBV4-3 and TRBJ2-3, with TRBD2 matching 11 bases. V lost 4 bases, J lost 9 bases, and 9 bases stayed unmatched. The CDR3 sequence is 15 residues long. CDR1 is LGHNA, CDR2 YSLEER, per germline. The CDR3 spells CASSPRTSGPSTQYF. CDR3 sequence (DNA): TGCGCCAGCAGCCCTCGGACTAGCGGGCCCTCCACGCAGTATTTT.

This clonotype was seen a few times. The chain carries TRBV4-2 and TRBJ2-2; D could derive from TRBD1 or TRBD2 (5 bases each). The length of the CDR3 is 16 residues. V shed 3 bases and J shed 7 bases, with 18 bases lying between them. Germline-derived CDR1 and CDR2 are LGHNA and YNFKEQ. The CDR3 DNA reads as TGTGCCAGCAGCCAGGCGTCGGGACGGAGAAACGGGGAGCTGTTTTTT. Translating gives CASSQASGRRNGELFF.

This clonotype showed up just once. The chain recombines TRBV25-1 with TRBJ2-6; 9 bases map to TRBD1. V was clipped by 6 bases and J by 1 base; unmatched bases: 7. From germline, CDR1 is MGHDK and CDR2 SYGVNS. The CDR3 is 17 residues long. The CDR3, as DNA: TGTGCCAGCAGGGACAGGGGCCCTGAGTCTGGGGCCAACGTCCTGACTTTC. Residues: CASRDRGPESGANVLTF.

This clonotype was found a few times. The chain joins TRBV20-1 to TRBJ2-2; unclear D gene. Germline V gene sequence: CDR1 DFQATT, CDR2 SNEGSKA (reference sequence). V was trimmed by 6 bases and J by 0 bases, leaving 8 bases between them. The CDR3 spans 13 residues. The CDR3 nucleotides read TGCAGTGCGGCCAGACCGAACACCGGGGAGCTGTTTTTT. It codes for CSAARPNTGELFF.

The table lists this clonotype with a count of one. V and J are TRBV24-1 and TRBJ2-1; no firm D call. The V gene lost 3 bases and the J gene lost 13 bases, with 18 bases spanning the gap. The CDR3 is 14 amino acids. Germline CDR1 reads KGHDR; CDR2 reads SFDVKD. As DNA, the CDR3 is TGTGCCACCAGTGATAGGTACAGTCAAGAGACCCAGTTCTTC. Its protein is CATSDRYSQETQFF.

In this sample, this clonotype turned up a few times. The chain has TRBV24-1 and TRBJ2-1; TRBD1 agrees at 9 bases. CDR1 and CDR2 from the germline V gene are KGHDR and SFDVKD. The CDR3 runs 16 residues. V lost 4 bases to trimming and J lost 4 bases; unmatched junction nucleotides: 7. This CDR3 is CATSEGQGLPYNEQFF. CDR3 DNA sequence: TGTGCCACCAGTGAGGGACAGGGCCTTCCATACAATGAGCAGTTCTTC.

This clonotype came up a few times. The gene calls are TRBV7-3 and TRBJ1-1; 7 bases are a match to TRBD1. CDR1 SGHTA and CDR2 FQGTGA come from the germline V gene. J gave up 3 bases and V 5 bases, and 9 bases lay outside the gene matches. The CDR3 is 15 residues long. The CDR3 DNA reads TGTGCCAGCAGCCCAACGCAGACAGGGCACACTGAAGCTTTCTTT. Encoded protein: CASSPTQTGHTEAFF.

This clonotype showed up just a few times. CDR3 DNA sequence: TGCAGTGCTAGTTACTCAAACACTGAAGCTTTCTTT. It yields the protein CSASYSNTEAFF. This chain joins TRBV20-1 and TRBJ1-1; D not resolved. The germline gives CDR1 DFQATT, CDR2 SNEGSKA (reference sequence). This CDR3 comprises 12 residues. Trimming removed 3 bases at V and 2 bases at J, with 7 bases between.

The chain is built from TRBV9 and TRBJ2-3, with 12 bases matching TRBD2. The CDR3 has 16 residues. V lost 4 bases, J lost 5 bases, and 8 bases stayed unmatched. Germline V lookup: CDR1 SGDLS, CDR2 YYNGEE. CDR3 sequence (DNA): TGTGCCAGCAGCAACCCGACTAGCGGGGGCGGAGATACGCAGTATTTT. It encodes CASSNPTSGGGDTQYF.

In DNA, the CDR3 is TGCGGGTTTACTAGCGGGGGGAGGACCGGGGAGCTGTTTTTT. Residues: CGFTSGGRTGELFF. This chain connects TRBV29-1 to TRBJ2-2; TRBD2 matches at 12 bases. The V gene's germline CDR1 is SQVTM and CDR2 ANQGSEA. The CDR3 is 14 residues long.

V and J are TRBV29-1 and TRBJ1-1; 7 bases fit TRBD1. Germline V gene lookup returns CDR1 SQVTM and CDR2 ANQGSEA. J lost 1 base, V lost 1 base, and 3 bases had no gene match. This CDR3 region has 14 residues. The CDR3 DNA reads as TGCAGCGTTGAAGTACAGGGGCCGAACACTGAAGCTTTCTTT. Translating gives CSVEVQGPNTEAFF. Looking up the rest from reference TRBV29-1 and TRBJ1-1 gives the full variable domain: SAVISQKPSRDICQRGTSLTIQCQVDSQVTMMFWYRQQPGQSLTLIATANQGSEATYESGFVIDKFPISRPNLTFSTLTVSNMSPEDSSIYLCSVEVQGPNTEAFFGQGTRLTVV.

The table lists this clonotype with a few counts. A much larger clonotype is one base distant, so this may be a read error. The gene calls are TRBV20-1 and TRBJ1-2; no clear D. The germline V gene has CDR1 DFQATT and CDR2 SNEGSKA (reference sequence). There are 14 residues in the CDR3. Trimming took off 2 bases at V and 6 bases at J, with 16 bases between the two ends. In DNA form, the CDR3 reads TGCAGTGCTAGACATCAATCTTCCGAAGATGGCTACACCTTC. This encodes CSARHQSSEDGYTF.

The chain combines TRBV7-2 with TRBJ1-5, with D possibly being TRBD1 (6 bases). V was trimmed by 5 bases and J by 3 bases, leaving 17 bases between them. The CDR3 spans 16 residues. The germline gives CDR1 SGHTA, CDR2 FQGNSA. The CDR3 DNA is TGTGCCAGCAGCGCAAAAATAGGGGGATCCAATCAGCCCCAGCATTTT. This gives the protein CASSAKIGGSNQPQHF. The variable domain in full, with the rest retrieved from reference TRBV7-2 and TRBJ1-5, is GAGVSQSPSNKVTEKGKDVELRCDPISGHTALYWYRQSLGQGLEFLIYFQGNSAPDKSGLPSDRFSAERTGGSVSTLTIQRTQQEDSAVYLCASSAKIGGSNQPQHFGDGTRLSIL.

The chain uses TRBV20-1 and TRBJ1-1; 9 bases line up with TRBD1. The CDR3 totals 17 residues. Germline V CDR1 and CDR2: DFQATT, SNEGSKA (reference sequence). V was pared by 0 bases and J by 1 base, with 9 bases of the junction left unmatched. CDR3 coding DNA: TGCAGTGCTAGAGATTACAGGGGGCTCGTGGGGAACACTGAAGCTTTCTTT. It specifies CSARDYRGLVGNTEAFF.

This clonotype has a handful of counts. The chain carries TRBV3-1 and TRBJ2-3; TRBD1 is a possible D gene (6 bases). Germline lookup yields CDR1 LGHDT and CDR2 YNNKEL (reference sequence). The CDR3 loop spans 17 amino acids. V gave up 2 bases and J gave up 4 bases, with 19 bases separating them. CDR3 sequence: CASSQNDRSGSADTQYF. CDR3 in DNA: TGTGCCAGCAGCCAAAACGACAGGTCCGGCTCGGCAGATACGCAGTATTTT.

Note on this clonotype: One end of the junction fails to match germline, which may point to a read error. The chain employs TRBV9 and TRBJ2-1; D unresolved. Germline V gives CDR1 SGDLS, CDR2 YYNGEE. The CDR3 runs 15 residues. The CDR3 sequence is CASNVDTAKYNEQFF. In nucleotides, the CDR3 is TGTGCCAGCAACGTAGATACCGCGAAGTACAATGAGCAGTTCTTC.

The chain links TRBV21-1 to TRBJ1-2; the table gives TRBD1 as D, unverified against the DNA. TRBV21-1 is assigned pseudogene status. This CDR3 spans 14 amino acids. CDR3 sequence: CASSKFRTGGIHTF. The CDR3 region has the DNA TGTGCCAGCAGCAAATTCCGGACAGGGGGAATTCACACCTTC.

This chain links TRBV5-6 with TRBJ2-7; 7 bases are shared with TRBD1. Germline CDR1 SGHDT, CDR2 YYEEEE. The CDR3 runs 15 residues. Trimming took 2 bases from V and 4 from J; bases not matched to a gene: 9. The CDR3 bases are TGTGCCAGCAGCTTCGGACAGGAGCCAAGTTACGAGCAGTACTTC. As protein: CASSFGQEPSYEQYF.